This T cell receptor (beta chain) was obtained from a study of T cell responses to AZD1222 COVID-19 vaccine. The protocol was immunoSEQ multiplex PCR, while the TCRdb copy is restricted to in-frame clones and leaves out a portion. The sample yields about 110,000 clones, about 91% seen once. Worth noting for this clone: Antigen specificity is unknown.

Study-level points and caveats: A rise in Spike-specific TCR breadth and depth followed two AZD1222 doses.

The germline V gene encodes CDR1 MNHEY and CDR2 SVGEGT. The CDR3 is 14 amino acids. V shed 6 bases, J shed 7 bases, and the junction held 6 bases outside the gene matches. Sequencing used peripheral blood, obtained 28 days after the second AZD1222 dose. This receptor was obtained from an adult who received the AZD1222 COVID-19 vaccine. The J gene is TRBJ1-6, the V gene TRBV6-2 or TRBV6-3; 7 positions agree with TRBD1. Written as DNA, the CDR3 is TGTGCCAGCAGCAAACAGGGGAGAAATTCACCCCTCCACTTT. It codes for CASSKQGRNSPLHF.